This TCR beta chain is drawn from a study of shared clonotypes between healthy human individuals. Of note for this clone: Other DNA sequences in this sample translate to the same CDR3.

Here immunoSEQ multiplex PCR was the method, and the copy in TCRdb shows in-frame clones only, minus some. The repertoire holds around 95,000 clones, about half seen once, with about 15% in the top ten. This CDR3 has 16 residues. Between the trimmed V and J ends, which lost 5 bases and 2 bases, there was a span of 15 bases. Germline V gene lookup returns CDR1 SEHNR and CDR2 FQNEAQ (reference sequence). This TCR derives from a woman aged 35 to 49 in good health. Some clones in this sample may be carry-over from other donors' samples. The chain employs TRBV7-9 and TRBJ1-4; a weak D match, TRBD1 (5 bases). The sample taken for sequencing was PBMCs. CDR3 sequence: CASSLRGAWTNEKLFF. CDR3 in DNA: TGTGCCAGCAGCCTCCGAGGGGCCTGGACTAATGAAAAACTGTTTTTT.